This TCR beta chain emerged from a study of T cell responses to AZD1222 COVID-19 vaccine. General study results and limits: White British people made up most donors, females outnumbered males, and clonal diversity was possibly underestimated. Recipients of AZD1222 seropositive at baseline numbered only 6 or 7. Spike-specific TCR depth and breadth grew after two AZD1222 doses.

The data were produced by immunoSEQ multiplex PCR, yet TCRdb's version contains in-frame clones alone and is incomplete. The sample records 110,000 or so clones, roughly 88% being singletons. On this clone itself: What it recognizes is unknown.

Germline V gives CDR1 SGHTA, CDR2 FQGNSA. CDR3 size: 15 residues. The V gene lost 5 bases and the J gene lost 8 bases, with 21 bases spanning the gap. This specimen was peripheral blood, taken 28 days after the second AZD1222 dose. The chain combines TRBV7-2 with TRBJ1-2; a possible D gene is TRBD1 (6 bases). This clonotype was obtained from an adult who received the AZD1222 COVID-19 vaccine. In DNA form, the CDR3 reads TGTGCCAGCAGCACACGGGGGGCAGGGGCCCGGGGCTACACCTTC. Its protein is CASSTRGAGARGYTF.